The 13 T cell receptor beta chains in this list originate from one sample, sequenced in a study of cytomegalovirus exposure and HLA in healthy donors. PCR employed 60 Vbeta and 13 Jbeta primers. Clones were sequenced by immunoSEQ multiplex PCR, and TCRdb holds only the in-frame ones, with some missing. The table shows under 200,000 clones, with 79% occurring only once. The specimen sequenced was PBMCs. These receptors all stem from a woman in her forties or fifties in good health and CMV-seronegative.

Only a few counts were recorded for this clone. V gene TRBV9 combines with J gene TRBJ2-7, with 11 bases that match TRBD2. The CDR3 extends over 15 amino acids. V lost 3 bases to trimming and J lost 3 bases; unmatched junction nucleotides: 5. Germline V gives CDR1 SGDLS, CDR2 YYNGEE. The CDR3 here is CASSASSGGVYEQYF. CDR3 nucleotides: TGTGCCAGCAGCGCTAGTAGCGGGGGGGTCTACGAGCAGTACTTC. Looking up the rest from reference TRBV9 and TRBJ2-7 gives the full variable domain: DSGVTQTPKHLITATGQRVTLRCSPRSGDLSVYWYQQSLDQGLQFLIQYYNGEERAKGNILERFSAQQFPDLHSELNLSSLELGDSALYFCASSASSGGVYEQYFGPGTRLTVT.

The chain uses TRBV15 and TRBJ1-1; D call uncertain. The V gene's germline CDR1 is LNHNV and CDR2 YYDKDF (reference sequence). The CDR3 is made up of 15 amino acids. V lost 5 bases and J 0 bases, leaving 13 bases between the germline ends. Here the CDR3 reads CATSPPQWLNTEAFF. CDR3 coding DNA: TGTGCCACCAGCCCACCCCAGTGGTTGAACACTGAAGCTTTCTTT.

The V gene is TRBV5-8, the J gene TRBJ2-1; 8 positions agree with TRBD1. V lost 2 bases, J lost 4 bases, and 14 bases stayed unmatched. CDR3 length: 18 residues. Germline values: CDR1 SGHTS, CDR2 YDEGEE. The CDR3 region has the DNA TGTGCCAGCAGCTTCCATTGGGGGTCAAACAGGGGGTACAATGAGCAGTTCTTC. Protein: CASSFHWGSNRGYNEQFF.

The rearrangement uses TRBV9 and TRBJ1-6; weak D call: TRBD1 (6 bases). The CDR3 sequence is 16 residues long. Germline CDR1 SGDLS, CDR2 YYNGEE. With 0 bases removed from V and 4 bases from J, the gap between germline ends came to 11 bases. This chain's CDR3 is CASSVAGTPYNSPLHF. The CDR3 coding sequence is TGTGCCAGCAGCGTAGCCGGGACACCTTATAATTCACCCCTCCACTTT. The full variable domain, completed using reference TRBV9 and TRBJ1-6, is DSGVTQTPKHLITATGQRVTLRCSPRSGDLSVYWYQQSLDQGLQFLIQYYNGEERAKGNILERFSAQQFPDLHSELNLSSLELGDSALYFCASSVAGTPYNSPLHFGNGTRLTVT.

The V call is TRBV5-1, the J call TRBJ1-1, with D uncertain. CDR1 and CDR2 from the germline V gene are SGHRS and YFSETQ. The CDR3 runs to 13 residues. V was pared by 4 bases and J by 10 bases, with 17 bases between. The CDR3 coding sequence is TGCGCCAGCAGCCCTGGGGATGAGGGTAGAGCTTTCTTT. This codes for CASSPGDEGRAFF.

J is TRBJ1-5 and V is TRBV2, with D perhaps TRBD1 (5 bases). Germline CDR1 reads SNHLY; CDR2 reads FYNNEI. The CDR3 is 13 residues long. Trimming removed 3 bases from V and 9 bases from J, with 12 bases in between. For the CDR3, the DNA is TGTGCCAGCAGTGACAGGGCCGGGAGGCCCCAGCATTTT. Its protein product is CASSDRAGRPQHF.

The table lists this clone with a count of one. The chain couples TRBV5-1 to TRBJ2-1; 8 nucleotides line up with TRBD1. Germline V gives CDR1 SGHRS, CDR2 YFSETQ. J lost 6 bases, V lost 3 bases, and 14 bases had no gene match. This CDR3 contains 17 residues. CDR3 coding DNA: TGCGCCAGCAGCTCAAACCAGGGGGCAGGGCGTATCAATGAGCAGTTCTTC. This translates into CASSSNQGAGRINEQFF.

The rearrangement uses TRBV18 and TRBJ1-1; TRBD1 is a possible D gene (5 bases). Germline V gene lookup returns CDR1 KGHSH and CDR2 LQKENI. This CDR3 contains 15 residues. V lost 0 bases, J lost 0 bases, and 8 bases lay in between. The CDR3 spells CASSPPKGLNTEAFF. CDR3 sequence (DNA): TGTGCCAGCTCACCACCTAAGGGGCTGAACACTGAAGCTTTCTTT. The full variable domain, completed using reference TRBV18 and TRBJ1-1, is NAGVMQNPRHLVRRRGQEARLRCSPMKGHSHVYWYRQLPEEGLKFMVYLQKENIIDESGMPKERFSAEFPKEGPSILRIQQVVRGDSAAYFCASSPPKGLNTEAFFGQGTRLTVV.

This chain connects TRBV6-5 to TRBJ2-2, with D possibly TRBD2 on 5 matching bases. Germline CDR1 reads MNHEY; CDR2 reads SVGAGI. The CDR3 is made up of 14 amino acids. Trimming stripped 7 bases from V and 6 bases from J, with 15 bases between. Here the CDR3 reads CASTPKAEAGELFF. In nucleotides, the CDR3 is TGTGCCAGCACCCCCAAAGCGGAGGCCGGGGAGCTGTTTTTT.

The V gene is TRBV28, the J gene TRBJ2-6; tentative D call: TRBD1 (6 bases). CDR3 length: 16 residues. Germline CDR1 and CDR2: MDHEN and SYDVKM. Deletions cut 5 bases from V and 1 base from J, with 12 bases between. The CDR3 sequence is CASSLRTVSGANVLTF. CDR3 DNA: TGTGCCAGCAGTCTCCGGACAGTTTCTGGGGCCAACGTCCTGACTTTC.

The chain combines TRBV29-1 with TRBJ1-1; possible D gene TRBD1, 6 bases. Germline CDR1 and CDR2: SQVTM and ANQGSEA. The length of the CDR3 is 15 residues. V was pared by 3 bases and J by 1 base, with 15 bases between. CDR3 coding DNA: TGCAGCGTTGATGTTTACGGACAGACGAACACTGAAGCTTTCTTT. Its protein is CSVDVYGQTNTEAFF.

This rearrangement joins TRBV4-3 to TRBJ1-5; D unresolved. The germline V and J ends were trimmed by 3 bases and 5 bases, with 14 bases remaining between them. CDR1 LGHNA and CDR2 YSLEER come from the germline V gene. The CDR3 sequence is 15 residues long. CDR3 sequence reads: CASSQDARGDQPQHF. CDR3 DNA: TGCGCCAGCAGCCAGGATGCACGAGGAGATCAGCCCCAGCATTTT.

The table lists this clone with a few counts. CDR3 in amino acids: CASSQTGGFAGELFF. The CDR3 region has the DNA TGCGCCAGCAGCCAAACCGGGGGGTTTGCCGGGGAGCTGTTTTTT. The chain carries TRBV4-1 and TRBJ2-2, with TRBD2 matching 7 bases. V lost 2 bases, J lost 6 bases, and 6 bases stayed unmatched. CDR1 and CDR2 (germline): MGHRA, YSYEKL. The length of the CDR3 is 15 residues.